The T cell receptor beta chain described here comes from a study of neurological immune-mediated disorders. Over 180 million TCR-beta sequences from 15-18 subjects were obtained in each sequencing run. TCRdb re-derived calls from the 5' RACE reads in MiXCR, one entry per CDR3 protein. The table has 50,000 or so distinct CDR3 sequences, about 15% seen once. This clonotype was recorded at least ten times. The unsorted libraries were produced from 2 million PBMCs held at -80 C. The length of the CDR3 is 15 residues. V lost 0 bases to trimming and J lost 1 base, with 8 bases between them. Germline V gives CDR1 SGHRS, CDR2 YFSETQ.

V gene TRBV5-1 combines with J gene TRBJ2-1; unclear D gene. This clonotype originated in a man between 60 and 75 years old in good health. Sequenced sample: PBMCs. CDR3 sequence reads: CASSLGAESYNEQFF. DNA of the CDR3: TGCGCCAGCAGCTTGGGGGCGGAATCCTACAATGAGCAGTTCTTC.